This T cell receptor beta chain was identified during a study of neurological immune-mediated disorders. TCRdb re-analysed the 5' RACE reads in MiXCR, keeping a single row per CDR3 protein. In the table there are tens of thousands of distinct CDR3 sequences, approximately 10% of which are singletons. The CDR3 totals 13 residues. On this clonotype: Since a much larger clone is just one base distant, this may be a read error.

V usage is TRBV12-3 or TRBV12-4 and J usage is TRBJ1-6; weak D call: TRBD1 (5 bases). The material sequenced was PBMCs. The sequence was collected from a man aged 40-50 years in good health. The CDR3 reads CVSSLGKGEYLHF. The CDR3 DNA reads as TGTGTCAGCAGTTTAGGAAAAGGGGAATACCTCCACTTT.